The T cell receptor (beta chain) under discussion was sequenced for a study of vaccination and CD4 T cells after COVID-19 (dated by TCRdb to the early 2020s). Turning to the overall study: Every convalescent patient had a positive nasal swab PCR test for SARS-CoV-2, with mild disease in roughly ten patients and severe disease in one. Six males and four females were included in the convalescent cohort, with two Hispanic individuals, seven Caucasians, two Asians and one multiracial person represented. Participants received two doses of either the Pfizer-BioNTech BNT162b2 vaccine (n=8) or the Moderna mRNA-1273 vaccine (n=2). The spike-specific CD4+ TCR repertoire was compared before and after mRNA vaccination in 10 to 11 COVID-19 convalescent patients and a handful of infection-naive healthy vaccine recipients. For stimulating the cultures, overlapping spike peptide pools were used, derived from SARS-CoV-2 as well as from the common cold coronaviruses HCoV-NL63, HCoV-OC43 and HCoV-229E. Post-COVID blood samples from convalescent patients were collected a median of approximately 100 days after diagnosis, with a range of roughly 35 to 180 days. Control cultures used a CEFX viral epitope pool as positive control, an HIV-1 Nef peptide pool as negative control, or no peptide. Post-vaccine blood samples were obtained a median of about 70 days after the second vaccine dose, with a range of roughly 13 to 250 days.

The paper as a whole reports these results and caveats: In convalescent patients, nearly all vaccine-specific clones (304 of 307) were found to be mono-reactive for SARS-CoV-2 spike rather than cross-reactive with common cold coronaviruses. The number of convalescent patients in the study was relatively small, and the study did not examine early timepoints following natural infection. In convalescent patients, a median roughly 87% of post-vaccine SARS-CoV-2-reactive clones were detected only after vaccination, suggesting vaccine-specific priming. An increase in the median number of SARS-CoV-2-reactive clonotypes from more than 20 after infection to roughly 38 after vaccination was observed, but the change was not found to be significant.

A note on this clonotype: The specificity of this receptor is unknown. No base-level quality is on record; no much larger clone is a single base apart.

Deletion took 4 bases off V and 1 base off J, with a span of 11 bases between the germline ends. CDR1 and CDR2 are drawn from the germline V gene (reference sequence): DFQATT, SNEGSKA. The CDR3 starts with the cysteine, ends with the phenylalanine, and has 13 residues. Solely the CDR3 DNA is kept, with 39 bases framed from the first base. Library preparation employed PCR. DNA from cultured CD4+ T cells was subjected to TCR sequencing with the Oncomine TCR Beta short-read assay at the Johns Hopkins FTIC core. The QIAamp micro DNA kit was used to extract genomic DNA from the cultured CD4+ T cells. Oncomine TCR Beta libraries from cultured CD4+ T cells were pooled using unique dual indexes and sequenced on an Illumina iSeq 100. The published analysis was carried out like this. Non-productive sequences were filtered out, and CDR3s that did not start with C, did not end with F or W, or were shorter than 7 amino acids were discarded. The MANAFEST web application was used to identify antigen-specific clonotypes by comparing peptide-stimulated wells against reference wells and other culture wells. An FDR below 0.05, an odds ratio above 5, and a productive frequency above 0.1% in at least two of three replicate wells were required for clones to be considered positive. A clonotype was classed as cross-reactive if the clonotype showed significant expansion both in SARS-CoV-2 spike wells and in at least one common cold coronavirus spike condition. Levenshtein distances (stringdist) and unrooted phylogenetic trees (ape) in R version 3.6.1 were used to assess CDR3 homology. TCRdb handled the public reads itself, with Q25 trimming in fastp and clone calling in MiXCR, and kept productive beta chains. Rows with one shared CDR3 protein collapse into an entry with the most common genes and DNA. The authors' filters were not applied to this entry. The sample table shows tens of thousands of distinct CDR3 sequences, and 43% are seen once. Around 13% of the sample comes from the top ten.

The intended sense of this specimen's treatment or condition label: roughly 11-day PBMC culture with coronavirus spike peptide pools or control peptides (ViraFEST assay). The ViraFEST assay, used in the study, expanded antigen-specific T cells with peptide pools and then identified the expanded clonotypes through TCR sequencing. Positive SARS-CoV-2 PCR tests in the convalescent patients dated from March to December 2020, before Alpha, Beta and Delta variants emerged in the United States. Around 2 million PBMCs per well were cultured in IMDM with approximately 5.5% human AB serum and approximately 9.8 IU/ml IL-2, plus 10 ug/ml peptide pools. On days 3 and 7, half of the culture medium was replaced with fresh IL-2-containing medium. Once the cells had been in culture for about 10 days, the EasySep CD4+ T cell isolation kit was used to isolate CD4+ T cells by negative selection. Ficoll-Paque Plus gradient centrifugation was used to isolate PBMCs from whole blood, and the isolated PBMCs were then either used fresh or cryopreserved at -140C. Culture conditions were generally each tested in triplicate wells.

The V and J segments used are TRBV20-1 and TRBJ2-7; the D gene is perhaps TRBD1, from 6 matching bases. This receptor was taken from a human donor who had recovered from COVID-19. Sequencing input: CD4+ T cells from blood, cultured in vitro. The nucleotide sequence reads as follows: TGCAGTGCTATTGCACAGGGATCCTACGAGCAGTACTTC. This is translated as CSAIAQGSYEQYF.